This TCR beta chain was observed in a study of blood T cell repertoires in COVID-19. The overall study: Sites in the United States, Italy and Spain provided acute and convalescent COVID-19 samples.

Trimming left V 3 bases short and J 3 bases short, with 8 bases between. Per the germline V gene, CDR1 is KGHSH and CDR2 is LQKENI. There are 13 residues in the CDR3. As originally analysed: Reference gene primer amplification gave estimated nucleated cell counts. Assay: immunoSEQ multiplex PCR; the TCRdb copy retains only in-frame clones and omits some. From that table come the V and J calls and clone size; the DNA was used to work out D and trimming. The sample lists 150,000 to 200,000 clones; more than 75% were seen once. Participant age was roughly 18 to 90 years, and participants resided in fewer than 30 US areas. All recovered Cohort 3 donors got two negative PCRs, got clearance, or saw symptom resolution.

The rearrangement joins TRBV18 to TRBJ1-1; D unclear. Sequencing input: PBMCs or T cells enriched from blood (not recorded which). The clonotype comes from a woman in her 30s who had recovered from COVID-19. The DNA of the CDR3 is TGTGCCAGCTCACCTGGTGGGCACACTGAAGCTTTCTTT. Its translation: CASSPGGHTEAFF.